The 30 T cell receptor beta chains given below trace back to one sample, sequenced in a study of cytomegalovirus exposure and HLA in healthy donors. Profiled with immunoSEQ multiplex PCR; TCRdb holds only in-frame clones, not every one. The sample includes approximately 56,000 clones, 85% to 95% of them seen just once. Sequenced sample: PBMCs. The receptor source for this set is a man aged 18 to 29 in good health and CMV-seronegative.

This clone was detected once. This chain uses TRBV15 with TRBJ2-7, with D perhaps TRBD1 (5 bases). V was pared by 0 bases and J by 7 bases, with 7 bases between. Germline V gene lookup returns CDR1 LNHNV and CDR2 YYDKDF (reference sequence). The CDR3 runs to 12 residues. The CDR3 DNA reads TGTGCCACCAGCAGAGATCAGGGAGAGCAGTACTTC. Translation: CATSRDQGEQYF.

The chain employs TRBV5-6 and TRBJ2-1; no clear D. The V end was cut by 3 bases, the J end by 7 bases, with 11 bases between. Germline CDR1 reads SGHDT; CDR2 reads YYEEEE. There are 13 residues in the CDR3. The CDR3 DNA reads as TGTGCCAGCAGCTATACTGTGAATAATGAGCAGTTCTTC. Its translation is CASSYTVNNEQFF.

The J gene is TRBJ2-5, the V gene TRBV15, with a weak D call TRBD1 (6 bases). This CDR3 has 14 amino acids. Looked up from germline, CDR1 is LNHNV and CDR2 is YYDKDF (reference sequence). The V end was cut by 9 bases, the J end by 5 bases, with 19 bases between. CDR3: CATMDRGRSETQYF. The DNA of the CDR3 is TGTGCCACTATGGACAGAGGGAGATCGGAGACCCAGTACTTC.

This chain joins TRBV5-1 and TRBJ2-5; 9 bases match TRBD2. CDR1 SGHRS and CDR2 YFSETQ come from the germline V gene. V shed 2 bases and J 5 bases; nucleotides not matched to a gene: 7. This CDR3 contains 15 residues. The CDR3 nucleotides are TGCGCCAGCAGCTTTGCGGCGGGAGGGGCGGAGACCCAGTACTTC. Translating it yields CASSFAAGGAETQYF.

The chain joins TRBV10-3 to TRBJ2-5; TRBD2 might be the D (7 bases). CDR1 is ENHRY, CDR2 SYGVKD, per germline. The length of the CDR3 is 16 residues. V was cut by 0 bases and J by 5 bases, with 16 bases left in between. The CDR3 here is CAISESGGAFGETQYF. The CDR3 DNA reads TGTGCCATCAGTGAGTCAGGGGGGGCCTTTGGCGAGACCCAGTACTTC.

In its sample, this clone was seen once. The J gene is TRBJ2-5, the V gene TRBV5-1; TRBD2 is a possible D gene (5 bases). V was shortened by 4 bases and J by 5 bases, with 15 bases between the two germline ends. CDR3 length: 14 amino acids. CDR1 is SGHRS, CDR2 YFSETQ, per germline. CDR3 protein: CASSPRGSVETQYF. Here the CDR3 DNA reads TGCGCCAGCAGCCCCCGGGGTTCAGTGGAGACCCAGTACTTC.

The V gene is TRBV28, the J gene TRBJ2-1, with 7 positions matching TRBD1. The germline V gene encodes CDR1 MDHEN and CDR2 SYDVKM. This CDR3 has 16 amino acids. V shed 7 bases, J shed 0 bases, and the junction held 9 bases outside the gene matches. The CDR3 reads CASIQSTGSSYNEQFF. The CDR3, as DNA: TGTGCCAGCATCCAGTCGACAGGGAGCTCCTACAATGAGCAGTTCTTC. Complete variable domain (other parts from reference TRBV28 and TRBJ2-1): DVKVTQSSRYLVKRTGEKVFLECVQDMDHENMFWYRQDPGLGLRLIYFSYDVKMKEKGDIPEGYSVSREKKERFSLILESASTNQTSMYLCASIQSTGSSYNEQFFGPGTRLTVL.

V usage is TRBV11-2 and J usage is TRBJ1-5; 8 nucleotides agree with TRBD1. V was clipped by 4 bases and J by 8 bases; unmatched bases: 7. Germline CDR1 reads SGHAT; CDR2 reads FQNNGV. This CDR3 comprises 14 residues. The CDR3 reads CASSSQGASEPQHF. In DNA, the CDR3 is TGTGCCAGCAGCTCGCAGGGGGCGAGTGAGCCCCAGCATTTT.

This chain joins TRBV5-6 and TRBJ1-2; D ambiguous. Looked up from germline, CDR1 is SGHDT and CDR2 is YYEEEE. V lost 1 base and J lost 6, with 7 bases in between. The CDR3 is made up of 12 amino acids. CDR3 sequence reads: CASSLRGDGYTF. The CDR3 nucleotides are TGTGCCAGCAGCTTGAGAGGAGATGGCTACACCTTC.

The chain is built from TRBV6-6 and TRBJ2-7; TRBD2 matches at 13 bases. The V gene's germline CDR1 is MNHNY and CDR2 SVGAGI (reference sequence). There are 14 residues in the CDR3. With V trimmed by 8 bases and J by 6 bases, 7 bases remained unmatched. CDR3 loop: CASRPGLAGLEQYF. Written as DNA, the CDR3 is TGTGCCAGCCGGCCGGGACTAGCGGGACTCGAGCAGTACTTC.

The V gene is TRBV19, the J gene TRBJ1-2; TRBD1 matches at 7 bases. CDR1 and CDR2 from the germline V gene are LNHDA and SQIVND (reference sequence). The V and J ends lost 8 bases and 4 bases, in that order; junction bases with no gene match: 7. This CDR3 contains 13 residues. CDR3 sequence reads: CASGTVAAYGYTF. The CDR3 DNA reads TGTGCCAGTGGGACAGTCGCTGCCTATGGCTACACCTTC. The variable domain in full, with the rest retrieved from reference TRBV19 and TRBJ1-2, is DGGITQSPKYLFRKEGQNVTLSCEQNLNHDAMYWYRQDPGQGLRLIYYSQIVNDFQKGDIAEGYSVSREKKESFPLTVTSAQKNPTAFYLCASGTVAAYGYTFGSGTRLTVV.

This clone has a handful of counts. The chain combines TRBV16 with TRBJ1-1; D unresolved. V was clipped by 7 bases and J by 0 bases, with 9 bases between them. The CDR3 covers 13 residues. The germline V gene has CDR1 KGHSY and CDR2 FQNENV. The CDR3 nucleotides are TGTGCCAGCACCCATTCGGTGAACACTGAAGCTTTCTTT. This encodes CASTHSVNTEAFF.

This chain's CDR3 is CASSSPRHLSSNQPQHF. In DNA, the CDR3 is TGTGCCAGTAGTAGTCCCAGACACCTTTCTAGCAATCAGCCCCAGCATTTT. This chain connects TRBV19 to TRBJ1-5; no clear D. CDR1 LNHDA and CDR2 SQIVND come from the germline V gene (reference sequence). The CDR3 consists of 17 residues. Trimming took off 4 bases at V and 0 bases at J, with 16 bases between the two ends.

This sequence joins TRBV18 and TRBJ2-3; weak D call: TRBD2 (6 bases). The CDR3 has 13 amino acids. Trimming took off 5 bases at V and 3 bases at J, with 9 bases between the two ends. Germline V CDR1 and CDR2: KGHSH, LQKENI. This chain's CDR3 is CASSTSLTDTQYF. In nucleotides, the CDR3 is TGTGCCAGCTCAACTAGCTTGACAGATACGCAGTATTTT.

The V and J genes are TRBV5-5 and TRBJ2-5; tentative D call: TRBD1 (5 bases). The CDR3 totals 14 residues. Trimming shortened V by 7 bases and J by 6 bases, and 19 bases separated the two germline ends. The V gene's germline CDR1 is SGHKS and CDR2 YYEKEE (reference sequence). The CDR3 reads CASRTYQGGKTQYF. In nucleotides, the CDR3 is TGTGCCAGCCGAACTTACCAGGGTGGGAAGACCCAGTACTTC.

The rearrangement joins TRBV6-1 to TRBJ2-7; D unclear. Trimming left V 6 bases short and J 3 bases short, with 6 bases between. The CDR3 is 11 amino acids. Germline loops: CDR1 MNHNS, CDR2 SASEGT. This CDR3 is CASRGNYEQYF. The CDR3 DNA sequence: TGTGCCAGCAGGGGCAACTACGAGCAGTACTTC.

This chain uses TRBV9 with TRBJ1-4; D ambiguous. V dropped 4 bases and J dropped 6 bases, with 7 bases sitting between them. The CDR3 totals 12 residues. Germline lookup yields CDR1 SGDLS and CDR2 YYNGEE. The DNA of the CDR3 is TGTGCCAGCAGCCGGGAGGATGAAAAACTGTTTTTT. Its protein is CASSREDEKLFF.

The chain couples TRBV11-1 to TRBJ2-2; a weak D match, TRBD2 (6 bases). CDR1 SGHAT and CDR2 FQDESV come from the germline V gene (reference sequence). Trimming removed 5 bases from V and 5 bases from J, with 9 bases in between. The CDR3 runs 13 residues. CDR3 coding DNA: TGTGCCAGCAGCGTCGGGGGAACCGGGGAGCTGTTTTTT. Its protein is CASSVGGTGELFF. Together with reference TRBV11-1 and TRBJ2-2, the CDR3 gives the full variable domain: EAEVAQSPRYKITEKSQAVAFWCDPISGHATLYWYRQILGQGPELLVQFQDESVVDDSQLPKDRFSAERLKGVDSTLKIQPAELGDSAMYLCASSVGGTGELFFGEGSRLTVL.

The chain combines TRBV29-1 with TRBJ2-7; TRBD2 aligns across 7 bases. This CDR3 is built from 14 residues. Unmatched junction bases numbered 8, after V lost 6 bases and J lost 0 bases. Per the germline V gene, CDR1 is SQVTM and CDR2 is ANQGSEA. The CDR3 is CSVHRGESSYEQYF. The DNA of the CDR3 is TGCAGCGTCCACCGGGGGGAAAGCTCCTACGAGCAGTACTTC.

This clone was seen a single time. The chain carries TRBV19 and TRBJ2-7; 8 bases are shared with TRBD2. The CDR3 spans 13 residues. Per the germline V gene, CDR1 is LNHDA and CDR2 is SQIVND (reference sequence). The V segment lost 4 bases and the J segment 3 bases; nucleotides outside the gene matches: 2. For the CDR3, the DNA is TGTGCCAGTAGTACACTAGCGGACTACGAGCAGTACTTC. The encoded protein is CASSTLADYEQYF.

The chain has TRBV6-5 and TRBJ2-7; 8 bases are a match to TRBD2. J gave up 1 base and V 5 bases, and 4 bases lay outside the gene matches. Germline V gives CDR1 MNHEY, CDR2 SVGAGI. The CDR3 runs 14 residues. The CDR3 coding sequence is TGTGCCAGCAGTCTGACTAGCGAGTCCTACGAGCAGTACTTC. The encoded protein is CASSLTSESYEQYF.

The chain carries TRBV10-3 and TRBJ2-7; a weak D match, TRBD2 (5 bases). V dropped 8 bases and J dropped 3 bases, with 17 bases sitting between them. This CDR3 is built from 14 residues. CDR1 ENHRY and CDR2 SYGVKD come from the germline V gene. The DNA of the CDR3 is TGTGCCATCTCACGGTGGACGGGATTCTACGAGCAGTACTTC. Its protein is CAISRWTGFYEQYF.

The chain recombines TRBV5-1 with TRBJ2-5, with D uncertain. This CDR3 is 12 amino acids long. Germline V gene lookup returns CDR1 SGHRS and CDR2 YFSETQ. Trimming removed 5 bases at V and 2 bases at J, with 7 bases between. The CDR3 coding sequence is TGCGCCAGCAGATTCGTACAAGAGACCCAGTACTTC. This gives the protein CASRFVQETQYF.

In DNA form, the CDR3 reads TGTGCCAGCAGTTTAACCTGGGGACAGGGGGTCGGCTACACCTTC. Its protein product is CASSLTWGQGVGYTF. The rearrangement links TRBV28 to TRBJ1-2; 11 positions agree with TRBD1. Trimming removed 2 bases from V and 8 bases from J; junction bases left unmatched: 7. The CDR3 extends over 15 amino acids. Looked up from germline, CDR1 is MDHEN and CDR2 is SYDVKM.

This clone was counted a few times. The CDR3 coding sequence is TGTGCCAGCAGTGCCCAAGGACAAAACTACAATGAGCAGTTCTTC. As protein: CASSAQGQNYNEQFF. V is TRBV6-6 and J is TRBJ2-1; D is possibly TRBD1 (5 bases). CDR1 and CDR2 (germline): MNHNY, SVGAGI (reference sequence). This CDR3 comprises 15 residues. Trimming took off 5 bases at V and 3 bases at J, with 14 bases between the two ends.

The J gene is TRBJ2-1, the V gene TRBV6-5, with TRBD2 matching over 9 bases. V gave up 1 base and J gave up 8 bases; unmatched junction bases: 6. The germline CDR1 and CDR2 sequences are MNHEY and SVGAGI. This CDR3 contains 15 residues. The chain's CDR3 is CASSYFSGSLDEQFF. CDR3 DNA sequence: TGTGCCAGCAGTTACTTTAGCGGGAGTCTCGATGAGCAGTTCTTC.

This clone was counted only a few times. The chain links TRBV27 to TRBJ2-1; the match to TRBD2 covers 9 bases. Losses at the gene ends were 5 bases for V and 4 bases for J; bases not matched to a gene: 9. CDR1 and CDR2 from the germline V gene are MNHEY and SMNVEV (reference sequence). CDR3 length equals 16 residues. For the CDR3, the DNA is TGTGCCAGCAGTCCCTTAGCGGGAGAACCTTACAATGAGCAGTTCTTC. Its protein product is CASSPLAGEPYNEQFF.

This sequence joins TRBV28 and TRBJ1-3; D gene ambiguous. V gave up 3 bases and J gave up 9 bases, with 9 bases separating them. Germline CDR1 and CDR2: MDHEN and SYDVKM. The CDR3 sequence is 12 residues long. This CDR3 reads CASSFGGGTIYF. The CDR3 region has the DNA TGTGCCAGCAGTTTTGGTGGAGGCACCATATATTTT.

This rearrangement joins TRBV10-2 to TRBJ2-1; TRBD2 matches at 9 bases. CDR3 length equals 15 residues. Germline trimming cut 8 bases from V and 3 bases from J; bases unmatched to any gene: 8. Germline CDR1 is WSHSY and CDR2 is SAAADI. CDR3 sequence: CASAVAAGGYNEQFF. In DNA form, the CDR3 reads TGCGCCAGCGCCGTGGCAGCGGGAGGCTACAATGAGCAGTTCTTC.

V gene TRBV10-3 combines with J gene TRBJ2-3, with TRBD1 identical over 7 bases. The CDR3 contains 13 residues. J lost 2 bases, V lost 10 bases, and 6 bases had no gene match. Per germline, CDR1 ENHRY and CDR2 SYGVKD. CDR3 in amino acids: CATLDRVTDTQYF. The CDR3 nucleotides read TGTGCCACCTTAGACAGGGTCACAGATACGCAGTATTTT.